The 22 T cell receptor beta chains presented below share a single source sample, sequenced in a study of spatial heterogeneity in lung cancer. TCRdb reanalysed the 5' RACE reads using MiXCR and keeps one entry per CDR3 protein. The repertoire consists of some 38,000 distinct CDR3 sequences, with approximately 3.1% occurring once and the leading ten covering 36%. Time point: sample taken at primary tumor resection. The input for sequencing was normal lung tissue next to the tumor, taken at surgery. The receptors derive from a male donor with early-stage non-small cell lung cancer.

This clonotype has at least ten counts. This rearrangement joins TRBV12-3 or TRBV12-4 to TRBJ2-4; no clear D. V lost 3 bases, J lost 8 bases, and 11 bases lay in between. The CDR3 covers 13 residues. The CDR3 spells CASSFHVLYIQYF. The CDR3 region has the DNA TGTGCCAGCAGTTTCCACGTTCTATACATTCAGTACTTC.

This clonotype was picked up many times. The CDR3 here is CASSYDSYNEQFF. The CDR3 DNA reads TGTGCCAGCAGTTACGACAGCTACAATGAGCAGTTCTTC. V gene TRBV6-5 combines with J gene TRBJ2-1; D is possibly TRBD1 (5 bases). V was trimmed by 2 bases and J by 3 bases, leaving 5 bases between them. From germline, CDR1 is MNHEY and CDR2 SVGAGI. The CDR3 contains 13 residues.

This clonotype was picked up many times. The chain combines TRBV3-1 with TRBJ2-1; 9 bases match TRBD2. The CDR3 totals 14 residues. Germline trimming cut 4 bases from V and 9 bases from J; bases unmatched to any gene: 7. Germline V gives CDR1 LGHDT, CDR2 YNNKEL (reference sequence). The CDR3 loop reads CASSLQAGGSEQFF. CDR3 coding DNA: TGTGCCAGCAGCCTCCAGGCGGGAGGGTCTGAGCAGTTCTTC.

This clonotype occurred many times. The chain couples TRBV20-1 to TRBJ1-1, with TRBD1 as a possible D gene (6 bases). The germline gives CDR1 DFQATT, CDR2 SNEGSKA (reference sequence). The CDR3 loop spans 14 amino acids. V gave up 4 bases and J gave up 2 bases, with 14 bases separating them. This CDR3 is CSAKGGGYNTEAFF. CDR3 coding DNA: TGCAGTGCTAAAGGGGGGGGTTATAACACTGAAGCTTTCTTT.

There are many counts of this clonotype. The CDR3 protein is CASSLPSRRGVRTDTQYF. The CDR3 DNA is TGTGCCAGCAGTTTACCCTCCCGAAGGGGGGTCAGAACAGATACGCAGTATTTT. The rearrangement joins TRBV28 to TRBJ2-3; D may correspond to TRBD1 or TRBD2 (6 bases each). The germline V gene encodes CDR1 MDHEN and CDR2 SYDVKM. CDR3 size: 18 residues. V lost 2 bases and J lost 3, with 21 bases in between.

This clonotype was counted ten times or more. This sequence joins TRBV29-1 and TRBJ2-3, with 7 bases fitting TRBD1. The CDR3 runs 12 residues. With 6 bases clipped from V and 3 bases from J, the junction kept 3 bases outside the gene matches. Germline V lookup: CDR1 SQVTM, CDR2 ANQGSEA. Here the CDR3 reads CSVAQGTDTQYF. CDR3 DNA sequence: TGCAGCGTCGCACAGGGGACAGATACGCAGTATTTT.

This clonotype has at least ten counts. This chain connects TRBV5-1 to TRBJ2-1; 8 nucleotides align to TRBD2. V was pared by 2 bases and J by 4 bases, with 2 bases of the junction left unmatched. This CDR3 region has 14 residues. Germline assignment: CDR1 SGHRS and CDR2 YFSETQ. The CDR3 loop is CASSLAGAYNEQFF. For the CDR3, the DNA is TGCGCCAGCAGCTTAGCGGGGGCTTACAATGAGCAGTTCTTC.

This clonotype occurred a few times. This chain links TRBV20-1 with TRBJ1-5; TRBD1 might be the D (5 bases). CDR3 length: 13 residues. Per germline, CDR1 DFQATT and CDR2 SNEGSKA (reference sequence). Trimming left V 5 bases short and J 0 bases short, with 8 bases between. CDR3 sequence reads: CSAAGHSNQPQHF. CDR3 bases: TGCAGTGCTGCGGGGCATAGCAATCAGCCCCAGCATTTT.

This clonotype was seen only a few times. V and J are TRBV4-2 and TRBJ1-2; D call uncertain. This CDR3 has 13 amino acids. CDR1 LGHNA and CDR2 YNFKEQ come from the germline V gene. The V and J ends lost 5 bases and 4 bases respectively, with 11 bases between them. CDR3 sequence: CASSELGSYGYTF. The CDR3, as DNA: TGTGCCAGCAGCGAATTAGGAAGCTATGGCTACACCTTC.

This clonotype appeared many times. J is TRBJ1-1 and V is TRBV5-5, with a tentative D call TRBD1 (5 bases). Germline V lookup: CDR1 SGHKS, CDR2 YYEKEE (reference sequence). The CDR3 runs to 15 residues. Between the trimmed V and J ends, which lost 0 bases and 1 base, there was a span of 10 bases. The CDR3 loop is CASSLVAGTNTEAFF. The CDR3 DNA reads as TGTGCCAGCAGCTTGGTAGCAGGGACGAACACTGAAGCTTTCTTT.

This clonotype was seen at least ten times. This chain connects TRBV27 to TRBJ1-6, with TRBD1 matching 8 bases. The CDR3 covers 13 residues. The germline CDR1 and CDR2 sequences are MNHEY and SMNVEV (reference sequence). The V gene end was trimmed by 11 bases and the J gene end by 6 bases; junction bases not matched to a gene: 6. The CDR3, as DNA: TGTGCCTCCCGGGACAGGAGTAATTCACCCCTCCACTTT. Translating gives CASRDRSNSPLHF.

The table lists this clonotype with many counts. CDR3 in DNA: TGTGCCAGCAGTGCAACTAGTATGGTCACCGGGGAGCTGTTTTTT. This translates into CASSATSMVTGELFF. This chain links TRBV27 with TRBJ2-2; a possible D gene is TRBD2 (5 bases). The CDR3 is made up of 15 amino acids. V lost 5 bases and J 4 bases, leaving 14 bases between the germline ends. The germline V gene has CDR1 MNHEY and CDR2 SMNVEV (reference sequence).

There are many counts of this clonotype. The V gene is TRBV14, the J gene TRBJ2-3; 13 bases match TRBD2. CDR1 is SGHDN and CDR2 is FVKESK in the germline V gene. This CDR3 is built from 14 residues. V lost 5 bases, J lost 8 bases, and 4 bases stayed unmatched. The CDR3 region is CASSGTSGGVTQYF. The CDR3 bases are TGTGCCAGCAGCGGAACTAGCGGGGGGGTTACGCAGTATTTT. The variable domain in full, with the rest retrieved from reference TRBV14 and TRBJ2-3, is EAGVTQFPSHSVIEKGQTVTLRCDPISGHDNLYWYRRVMGKEIKFLLHFVKESKQDESGMPNNRFLAERTGGTYSTLKVQPAELEDSGVYFCASSGTSGGVTQYFGPGTRLTVL.

This clonotype came up a few times. The chain joins TRBV7-9 to TRBJ2-2; 7 nucleotides agree with TRBD1. V gave up 5 bases and J gave up 2 bases; unmatched junction bases: 5. The CDR3 totals 15 residues. Germline CDR1 and CDR2: SEHNR and FQNEAQ (reference sequence). The CDR3 here is CASSRTGANTGELFF. For the CDR3, the DNA is TGTGCCAGCAGCCGTACAGGGGCAAACACCGGGGAGCTGTTTTTT.

This clonotype was observed at least ten times. The chain is built from TRBV13 and TRBJ1-2, with 7 bases that match TRBD1. The germline gives CDR1 PRHDT, CDR2 FYEKMQ (reference sequence). The CDR3 extends over 14 amino acids. The V and J ends lost 0 bases and 8 bases, in that order; junction bases with no gene match: 6. The CDR3 region is CASSLGGDRQGYTF. Written as DNA, the CDR3 is TGTGCCAGCAGCTTAGGCGGGGACAGACAGGGCTACACCTTC.

This clonotype was seen many times. V gene TRBV9 combines with J gene TRBJ1-2; D gene uncertain. V was cut by 3 bases and J by 6 bases, with 21 bases left in between. Germline V gene sequence: CDR1 SGDLS, CDR2 YYNGEE. This CDR3 contains 16 residues. The CDR3 loop is CASSADPASLGHGYTF. DNA of the CDR3: TGTGCCAGCAGCGCCGACCCGGCCTCCCTAGGGCATGGCTACACCTTC.

The V and J genes are TRBV28 and TRBJ1-3, with 8 positions matching TRBD1. J gave up 4 bases and V 5 bases, and 7 bases lay outside the gene matches. The CDR3 sequence is 15 residues long. Germline CDR1 is MDHEN and CDR2 is SYDVKM. DNA for the CDR3: TGTGCCAGCAGTCCCAGGGGGCGCATCGGAAACACCATATATTTT. Amino acid sequence: CASSPRGRIGNTIYF. Combining the CDR3 with reference TRBV28 and TRBJ1-3 gives the whole variable domain DVKVTQSSRYLVKRTGEKVFLECVQDMDHENMFWYRQDPGLGLRLIYFSYDVKMKEKGDIPEGYSVSREKKERFSLILESASTNQTSMYLCASSPRGRIGNTIYFGEGSWLTVV.

Ten or more counts support this clonotype. This chain joins TRBV14 and TRBJ1-1, with 7 bases identical to TRBD1. Trimming took 4 bases from V and 3 from J; bases not matched to a gene: 5. The CDR3 contains 14 residues. CDR1 SGHDN and CDR2 FVKESK come from the germline V gene. The DNA for the CDR3 is TGTGCCAGCAGCCCTGACAGGGAGGACACTGAAGCTTTCTTT. Its protein product is CASSPDREDTEAFF.

This clonotype was seen ten or more times. The rearrangement joins TRBV12-3 or TRBV12-4 to TRBJ1-1; D ambiguous. Trimming pared 5 bases from V and 10 bases from J, leaving 17 bases between. The CDR3 consists of 13 residues. CDR3 amino acids: CASSPRTPGRAFF. CDR3 sequence (DNA): TGTGCCAGCAGTCCTCGGACCCCCGGTCGAGCTTTCTTT.

This clonotype has a count of ten or more. The gene calls are TRBV6-5 and TRBJ1-4; TRBD1 might be the D (6 bases). The CDR3 extends over 12 amino acids. The V and J ends lost 6 bases and 13 bases respectively, with 15 bases between them. Germline V lookup: CDR1 MNHEY, CDR2 SVGAGI. CDR3 protein: CASSTPDRRLFF. CDR3 nucleotide sequence: TGTGCCAGCAGCACACCCGACAGGCGACTGTTTTTT.

This clonotype has at least ten counts. The chain carries TRBV6-6 and TRBJ2-1, with D uncertain. V shed 6 bases and J shed 0 bases, with 6 bases lying between them. CDR1 is MNHNY, CDR2 SVGAGI, per germline (reference sequence). The CDR3 runs 13 residues. DNA of the CDR3: TGTGCCAGCAGCTTTAGCTCCTACAATGAGCAGTTCTTC. It encodes CASSFSSYNEQFF.

This clonotype was detected ten times or more. V is TRBV14 and J is TRBJ2-1; the D gene could be TRBD1 or TRBD2 (5 bases each). Germline loops: CDR1 SGHDN, CDR2 FVKESK. This CDR3 spans 17 amino acids. Trimming cost V 4 bases and J 6 bases, with 22 bases left between them. In DNA, the CDR3 is TGTGCCAGCAGCCCCGGGACCTGGACTCCCGTGGGCAATGAGCAGTTCTTC. As protein: CASSPGTWTPVGNEQFF. Variable domain in full (rest from reference TRBV14 and TRBJ2-1): EAGVTQFPSHSVIEKGQTVTLRCDPISGHDNLYWYRRVMGKEIKFLLHFVKESKQDESGMPNNRFLAERTGGTYSTLKVQPAELEDSGVYFCASSPGTWTPVGNEQFFGPGTRLTVL.